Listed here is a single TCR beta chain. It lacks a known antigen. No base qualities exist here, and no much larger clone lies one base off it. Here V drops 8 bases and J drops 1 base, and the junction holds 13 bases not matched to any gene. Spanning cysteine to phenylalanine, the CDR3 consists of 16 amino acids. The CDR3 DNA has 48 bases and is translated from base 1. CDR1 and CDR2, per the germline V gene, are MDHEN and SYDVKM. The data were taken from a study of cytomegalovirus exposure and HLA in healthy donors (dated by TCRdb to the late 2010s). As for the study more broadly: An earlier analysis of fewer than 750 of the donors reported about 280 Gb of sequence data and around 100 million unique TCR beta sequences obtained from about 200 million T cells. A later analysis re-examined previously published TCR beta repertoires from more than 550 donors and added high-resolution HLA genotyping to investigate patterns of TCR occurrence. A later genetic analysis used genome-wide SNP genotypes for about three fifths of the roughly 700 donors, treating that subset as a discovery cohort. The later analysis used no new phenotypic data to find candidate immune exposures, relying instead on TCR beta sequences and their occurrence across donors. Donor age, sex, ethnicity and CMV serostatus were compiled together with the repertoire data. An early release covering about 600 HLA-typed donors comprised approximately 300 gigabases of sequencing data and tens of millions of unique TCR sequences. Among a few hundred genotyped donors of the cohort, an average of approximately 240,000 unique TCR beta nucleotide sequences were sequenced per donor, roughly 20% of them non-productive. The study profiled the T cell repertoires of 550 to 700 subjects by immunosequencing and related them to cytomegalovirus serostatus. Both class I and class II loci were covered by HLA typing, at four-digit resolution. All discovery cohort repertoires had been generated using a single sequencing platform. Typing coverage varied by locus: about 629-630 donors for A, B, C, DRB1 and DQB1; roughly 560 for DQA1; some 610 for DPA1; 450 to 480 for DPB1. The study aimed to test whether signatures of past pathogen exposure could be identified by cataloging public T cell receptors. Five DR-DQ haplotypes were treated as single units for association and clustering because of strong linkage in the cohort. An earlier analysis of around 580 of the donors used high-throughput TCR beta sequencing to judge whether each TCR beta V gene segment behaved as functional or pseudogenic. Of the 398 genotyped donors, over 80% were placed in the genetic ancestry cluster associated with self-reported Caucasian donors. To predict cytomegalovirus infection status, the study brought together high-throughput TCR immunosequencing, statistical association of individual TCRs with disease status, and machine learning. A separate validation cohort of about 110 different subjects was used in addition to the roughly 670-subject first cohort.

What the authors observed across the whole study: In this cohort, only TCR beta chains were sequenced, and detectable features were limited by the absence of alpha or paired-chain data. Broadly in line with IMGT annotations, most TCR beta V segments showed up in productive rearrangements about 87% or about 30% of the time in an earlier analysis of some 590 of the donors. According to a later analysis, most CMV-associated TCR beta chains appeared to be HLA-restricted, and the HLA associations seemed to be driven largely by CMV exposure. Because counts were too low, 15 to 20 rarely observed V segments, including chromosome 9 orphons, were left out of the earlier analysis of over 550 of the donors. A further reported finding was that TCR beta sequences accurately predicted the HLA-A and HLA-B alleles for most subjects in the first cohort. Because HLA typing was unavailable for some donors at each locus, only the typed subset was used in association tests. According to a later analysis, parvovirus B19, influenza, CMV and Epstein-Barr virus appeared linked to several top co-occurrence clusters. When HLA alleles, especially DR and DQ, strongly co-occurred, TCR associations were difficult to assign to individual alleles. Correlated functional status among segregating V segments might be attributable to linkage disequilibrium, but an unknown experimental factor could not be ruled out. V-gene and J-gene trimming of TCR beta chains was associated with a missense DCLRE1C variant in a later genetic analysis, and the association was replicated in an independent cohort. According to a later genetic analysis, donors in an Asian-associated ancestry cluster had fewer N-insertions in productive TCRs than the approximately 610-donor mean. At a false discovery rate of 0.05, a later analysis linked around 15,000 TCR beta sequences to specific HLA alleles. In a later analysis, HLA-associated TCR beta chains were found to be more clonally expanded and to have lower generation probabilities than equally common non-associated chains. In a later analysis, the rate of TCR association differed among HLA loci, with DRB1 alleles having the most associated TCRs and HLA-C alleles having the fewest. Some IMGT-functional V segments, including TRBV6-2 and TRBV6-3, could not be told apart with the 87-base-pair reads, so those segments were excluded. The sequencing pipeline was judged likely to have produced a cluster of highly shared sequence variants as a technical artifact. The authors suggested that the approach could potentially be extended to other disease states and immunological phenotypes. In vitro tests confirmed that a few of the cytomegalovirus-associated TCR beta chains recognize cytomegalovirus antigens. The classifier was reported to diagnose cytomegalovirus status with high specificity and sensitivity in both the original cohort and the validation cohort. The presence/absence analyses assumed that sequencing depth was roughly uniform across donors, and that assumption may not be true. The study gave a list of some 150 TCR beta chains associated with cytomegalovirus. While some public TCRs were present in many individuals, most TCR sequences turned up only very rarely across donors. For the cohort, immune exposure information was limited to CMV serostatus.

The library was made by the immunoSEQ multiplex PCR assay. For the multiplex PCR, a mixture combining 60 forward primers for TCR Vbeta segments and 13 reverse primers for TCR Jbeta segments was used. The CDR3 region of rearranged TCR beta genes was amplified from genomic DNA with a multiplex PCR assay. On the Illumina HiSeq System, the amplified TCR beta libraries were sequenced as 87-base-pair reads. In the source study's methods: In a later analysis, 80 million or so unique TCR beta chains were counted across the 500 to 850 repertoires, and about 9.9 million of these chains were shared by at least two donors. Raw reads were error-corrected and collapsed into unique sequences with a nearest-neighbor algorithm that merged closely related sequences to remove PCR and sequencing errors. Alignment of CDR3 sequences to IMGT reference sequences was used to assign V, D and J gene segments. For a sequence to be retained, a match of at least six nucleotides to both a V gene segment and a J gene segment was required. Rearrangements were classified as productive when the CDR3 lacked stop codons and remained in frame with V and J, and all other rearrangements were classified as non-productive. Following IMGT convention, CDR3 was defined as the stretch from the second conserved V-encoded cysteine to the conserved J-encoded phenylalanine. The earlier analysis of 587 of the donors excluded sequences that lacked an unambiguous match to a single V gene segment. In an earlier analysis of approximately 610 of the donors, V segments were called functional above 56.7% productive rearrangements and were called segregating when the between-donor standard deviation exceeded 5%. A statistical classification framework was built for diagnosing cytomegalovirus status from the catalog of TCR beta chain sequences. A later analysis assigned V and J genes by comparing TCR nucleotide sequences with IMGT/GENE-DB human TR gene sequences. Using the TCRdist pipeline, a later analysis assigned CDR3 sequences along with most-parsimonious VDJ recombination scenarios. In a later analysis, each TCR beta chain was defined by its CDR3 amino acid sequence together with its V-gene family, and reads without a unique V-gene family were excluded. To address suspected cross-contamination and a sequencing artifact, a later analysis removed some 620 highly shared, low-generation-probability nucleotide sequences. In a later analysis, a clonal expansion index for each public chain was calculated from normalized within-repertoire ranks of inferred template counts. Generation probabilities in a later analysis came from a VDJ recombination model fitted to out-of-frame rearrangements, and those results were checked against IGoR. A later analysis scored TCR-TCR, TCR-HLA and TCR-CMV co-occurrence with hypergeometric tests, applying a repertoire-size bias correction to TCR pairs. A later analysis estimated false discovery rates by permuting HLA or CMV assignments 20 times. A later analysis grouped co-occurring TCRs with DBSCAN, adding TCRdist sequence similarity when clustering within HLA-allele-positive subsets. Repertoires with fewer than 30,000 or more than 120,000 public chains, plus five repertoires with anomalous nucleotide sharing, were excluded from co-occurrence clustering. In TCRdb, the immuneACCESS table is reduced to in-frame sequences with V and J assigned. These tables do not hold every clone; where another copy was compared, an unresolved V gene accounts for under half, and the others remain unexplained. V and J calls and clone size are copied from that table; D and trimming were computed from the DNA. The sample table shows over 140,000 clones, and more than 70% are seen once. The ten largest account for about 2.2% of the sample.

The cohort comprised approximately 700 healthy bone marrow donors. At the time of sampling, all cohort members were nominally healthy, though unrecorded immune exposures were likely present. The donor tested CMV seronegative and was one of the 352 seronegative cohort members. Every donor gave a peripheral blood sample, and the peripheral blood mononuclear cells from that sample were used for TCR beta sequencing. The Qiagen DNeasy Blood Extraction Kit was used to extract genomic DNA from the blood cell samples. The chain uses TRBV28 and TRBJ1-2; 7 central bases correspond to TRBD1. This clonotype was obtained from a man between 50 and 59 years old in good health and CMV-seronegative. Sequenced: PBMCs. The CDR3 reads CASRFRGTAVNYGYTF. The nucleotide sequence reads TGTGCCAGCCGCTTCAGAGGGACAGCAGTTAACTATGGCTACACCTTC.